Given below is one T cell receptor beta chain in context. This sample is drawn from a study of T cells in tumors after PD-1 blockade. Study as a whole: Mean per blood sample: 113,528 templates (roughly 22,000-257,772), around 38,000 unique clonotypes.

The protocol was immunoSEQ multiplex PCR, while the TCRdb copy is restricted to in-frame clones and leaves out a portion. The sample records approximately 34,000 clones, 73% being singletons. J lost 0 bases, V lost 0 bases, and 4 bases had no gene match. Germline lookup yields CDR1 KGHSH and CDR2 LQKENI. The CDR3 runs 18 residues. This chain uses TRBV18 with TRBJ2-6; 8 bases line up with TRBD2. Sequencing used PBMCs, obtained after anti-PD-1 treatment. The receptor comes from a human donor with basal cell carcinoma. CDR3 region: CASSPPTSASSGANVLTF. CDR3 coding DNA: TGTGCCAGCTCACCACCGACTAGCGCCAGCTCTGGGGCCAACGTCCTGACTTTC.